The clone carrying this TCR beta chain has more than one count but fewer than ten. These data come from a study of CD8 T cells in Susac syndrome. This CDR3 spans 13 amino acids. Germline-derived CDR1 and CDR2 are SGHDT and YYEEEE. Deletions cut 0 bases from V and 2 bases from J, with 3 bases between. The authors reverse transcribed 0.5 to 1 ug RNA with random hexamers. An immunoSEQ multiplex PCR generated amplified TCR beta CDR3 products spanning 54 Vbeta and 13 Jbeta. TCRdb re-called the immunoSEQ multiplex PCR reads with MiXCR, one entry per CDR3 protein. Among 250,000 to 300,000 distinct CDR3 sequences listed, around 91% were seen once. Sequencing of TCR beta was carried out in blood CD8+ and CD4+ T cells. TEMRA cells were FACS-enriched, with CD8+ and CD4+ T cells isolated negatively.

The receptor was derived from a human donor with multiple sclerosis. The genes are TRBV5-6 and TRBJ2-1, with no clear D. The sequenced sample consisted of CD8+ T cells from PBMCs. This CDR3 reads CASSLDPYNEQFF. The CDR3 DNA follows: TGTGCCAGCAGCTTGGACCCCTACAATGAGCAGTTCTTC. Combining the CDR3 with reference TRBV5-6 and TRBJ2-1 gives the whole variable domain DAGVTQSPTHLIKTRGQQVTLRCSPKSGHDTVSWYQQALGQGPQFIFQYYEEEERQRGNFPDRFSGHQFPNYSSELNVNALLLGDSALYLCASSLDPYNEQFFGPGTRLTVL.